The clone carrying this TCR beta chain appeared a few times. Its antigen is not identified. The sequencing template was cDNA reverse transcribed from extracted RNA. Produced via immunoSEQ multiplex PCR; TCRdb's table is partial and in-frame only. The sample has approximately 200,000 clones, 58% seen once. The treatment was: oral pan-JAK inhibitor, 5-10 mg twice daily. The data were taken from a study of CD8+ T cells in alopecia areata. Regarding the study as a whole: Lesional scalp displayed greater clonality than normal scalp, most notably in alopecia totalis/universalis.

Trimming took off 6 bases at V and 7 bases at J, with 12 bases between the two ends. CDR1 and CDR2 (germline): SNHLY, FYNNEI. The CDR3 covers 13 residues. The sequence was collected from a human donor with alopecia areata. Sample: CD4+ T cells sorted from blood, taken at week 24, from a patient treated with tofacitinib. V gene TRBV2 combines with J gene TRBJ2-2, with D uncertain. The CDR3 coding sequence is TGTGCCAGCAGCACCATGAGTGACGGGGAGCTGTTTTTT. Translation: CASSTMSDGELFF.